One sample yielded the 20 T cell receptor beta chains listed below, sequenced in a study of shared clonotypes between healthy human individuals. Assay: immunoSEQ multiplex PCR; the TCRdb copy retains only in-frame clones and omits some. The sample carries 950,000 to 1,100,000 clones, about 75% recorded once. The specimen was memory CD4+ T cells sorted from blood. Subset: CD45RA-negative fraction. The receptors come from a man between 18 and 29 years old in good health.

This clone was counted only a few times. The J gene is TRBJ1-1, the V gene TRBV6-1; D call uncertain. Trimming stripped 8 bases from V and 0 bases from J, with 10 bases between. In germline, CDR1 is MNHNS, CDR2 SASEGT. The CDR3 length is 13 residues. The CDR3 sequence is CASYKGMNTEAFF. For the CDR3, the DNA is TGTGCCAGCTACAAGGGAATGAACACTGAAGCTTTCTTT.

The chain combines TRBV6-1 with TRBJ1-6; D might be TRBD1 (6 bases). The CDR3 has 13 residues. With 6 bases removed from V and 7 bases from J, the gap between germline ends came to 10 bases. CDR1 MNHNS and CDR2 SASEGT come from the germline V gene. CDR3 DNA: TGTGCCAGCAGCAGGACAGTAAATTCACCCCTCCACTTT. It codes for CASSRTVNSPLHF.

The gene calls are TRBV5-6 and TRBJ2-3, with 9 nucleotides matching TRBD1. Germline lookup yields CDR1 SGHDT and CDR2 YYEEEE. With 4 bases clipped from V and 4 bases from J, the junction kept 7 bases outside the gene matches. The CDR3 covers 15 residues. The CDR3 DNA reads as TGTGCCAGCAGCCGGTGGGGACAGGGTTCAGATACGCAGTATTTT. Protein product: CASSRWGQGSDTQYF. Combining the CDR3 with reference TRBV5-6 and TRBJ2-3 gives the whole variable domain DAGVTQSPTHLIKTRGQQVTLRCSPKSGHDTVSWYQQALGQGPQFIFQYYEEEERQRGNFPDRFSGHQFPNYSSELNVNALLLGDSALYLCASSRWGQGSDTQYFGPGTRLTVL.

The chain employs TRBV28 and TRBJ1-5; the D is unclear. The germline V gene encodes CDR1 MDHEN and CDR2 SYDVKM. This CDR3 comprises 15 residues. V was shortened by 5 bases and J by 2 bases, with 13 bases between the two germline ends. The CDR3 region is CASSRPLGGNQPQHF. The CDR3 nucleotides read TGTGCCAGCAGTAGACCCCTCGGGGGCAATCAGCCCCAGCATTTT.

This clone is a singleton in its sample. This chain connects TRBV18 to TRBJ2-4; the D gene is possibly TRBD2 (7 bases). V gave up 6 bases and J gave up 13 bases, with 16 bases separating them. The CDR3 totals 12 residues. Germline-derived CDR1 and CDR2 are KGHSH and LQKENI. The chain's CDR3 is CASSSGGFGQYF. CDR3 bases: TGTGCCAGCTCCTCGGGGGGCTTTGGCCAGTACTTC.

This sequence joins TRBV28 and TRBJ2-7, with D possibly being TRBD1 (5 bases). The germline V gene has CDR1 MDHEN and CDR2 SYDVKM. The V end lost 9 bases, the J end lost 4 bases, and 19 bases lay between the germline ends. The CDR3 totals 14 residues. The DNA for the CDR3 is TGTGCCAGTCTCTCAGTCACAGGCGGTTACGAGCAGTACTTC. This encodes CASLSVTGGYEQYF.

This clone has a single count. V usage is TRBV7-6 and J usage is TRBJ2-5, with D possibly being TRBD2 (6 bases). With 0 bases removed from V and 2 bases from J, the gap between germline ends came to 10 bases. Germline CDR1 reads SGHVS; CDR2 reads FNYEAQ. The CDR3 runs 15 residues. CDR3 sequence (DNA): TGTGCCAGCAGCTTAGCGCTCCGGGGGCAAGAGACCCAGTACTTC. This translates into CASSLALRGQETQYF.

DNA of the CDR3: TGTGCCAGCAGCATCAGGGGCACCCGCTCCTATAATTCACCCCTCCACTTT. Protein sequence: CASSIRGTRSYNSPLHF. The J gene is TRBJ1-6, the V gene TRBV13; TRBD1 is a possible D gene (6 bases). V dropped 5 bases and J dropped 0 bases, with 14 bases sitting between them. CDR1 PRHDT and CDR2 FYEKMQ come from the germline V gene (reference sequence). The length of the CDR3 is 17 residues.

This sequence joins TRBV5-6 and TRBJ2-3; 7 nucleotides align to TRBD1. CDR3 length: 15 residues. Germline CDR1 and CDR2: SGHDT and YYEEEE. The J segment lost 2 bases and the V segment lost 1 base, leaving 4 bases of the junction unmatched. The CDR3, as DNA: TGTGCCAGCAGCTTGCGAGGGGGCCCCACAGATACGCAGTATTTT. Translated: CASSLRGGPTDTQYF.

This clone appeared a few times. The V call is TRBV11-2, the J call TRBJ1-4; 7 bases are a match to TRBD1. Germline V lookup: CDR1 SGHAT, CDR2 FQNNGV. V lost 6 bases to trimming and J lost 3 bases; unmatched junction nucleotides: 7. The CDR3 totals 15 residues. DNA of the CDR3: TGTGCCAGCAGACAAGGACAGGCAGCTAATGAAAAACTGTTTTTT. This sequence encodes CASRQGQAANEKLFF.

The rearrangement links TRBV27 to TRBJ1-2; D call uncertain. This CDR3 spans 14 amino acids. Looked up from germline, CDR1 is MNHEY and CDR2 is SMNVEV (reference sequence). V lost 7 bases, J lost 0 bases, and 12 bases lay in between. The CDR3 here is CASNHIGANYGYTF. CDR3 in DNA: TGTGCCAGCAACCACATCGGAGCTAACTATGGCTACACCTTC.

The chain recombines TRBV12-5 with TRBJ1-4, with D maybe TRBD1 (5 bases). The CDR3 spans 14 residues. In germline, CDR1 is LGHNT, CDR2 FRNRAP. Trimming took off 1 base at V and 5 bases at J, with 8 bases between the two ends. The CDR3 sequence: CASGLGQSNEKLFF. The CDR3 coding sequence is TGTGCTAGTGGTTTGGGACAGTCGAATGAAAAACTGTTTTTT.

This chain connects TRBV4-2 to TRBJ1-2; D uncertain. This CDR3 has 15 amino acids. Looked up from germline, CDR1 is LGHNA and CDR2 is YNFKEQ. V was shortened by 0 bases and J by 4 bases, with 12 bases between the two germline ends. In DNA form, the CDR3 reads TGTGCCAGCAGCCAAGATCGAACAGTGAGCTATGGCTACACCTTC. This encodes CASSQDRTVSYGYTF.

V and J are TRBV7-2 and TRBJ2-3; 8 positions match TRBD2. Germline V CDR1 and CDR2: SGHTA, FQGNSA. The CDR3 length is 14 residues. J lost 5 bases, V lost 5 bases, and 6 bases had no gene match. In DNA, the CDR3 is TGTGCCAGCAGCCTCCGGGGGGGCCAAGATACGCAGTATTTT. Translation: CASSLRGGQDTQYF. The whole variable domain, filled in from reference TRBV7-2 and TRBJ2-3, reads GAGVSQSPSNKVTEKGKDVELRCDPISGHTALYWYRQSLGQGLEFLIYFQGNSAPDKSGLPSDRFSAERTGGSVSTLTIQRTQQEDSAVYLCASSLRGGQDTQYFGPGTRLTVL.

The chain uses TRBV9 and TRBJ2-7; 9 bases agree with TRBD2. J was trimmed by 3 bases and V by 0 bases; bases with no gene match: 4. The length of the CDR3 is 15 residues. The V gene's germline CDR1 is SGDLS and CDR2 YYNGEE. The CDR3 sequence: CASSVGNSGSYEQYF. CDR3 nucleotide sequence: TGTGCCAGCAGCGTAGGCAATAGCGGGAGCTACGAGCAGTACTTC.

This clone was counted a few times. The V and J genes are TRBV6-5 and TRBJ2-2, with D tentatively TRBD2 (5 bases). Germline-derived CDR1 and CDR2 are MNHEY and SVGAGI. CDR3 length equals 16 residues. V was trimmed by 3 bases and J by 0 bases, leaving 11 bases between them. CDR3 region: CASSYWTATNTGELFF. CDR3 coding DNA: TGTGCCAGCAGTTATTGGACTGCCACGAACACCGGGGAGCTGTTTTTT.

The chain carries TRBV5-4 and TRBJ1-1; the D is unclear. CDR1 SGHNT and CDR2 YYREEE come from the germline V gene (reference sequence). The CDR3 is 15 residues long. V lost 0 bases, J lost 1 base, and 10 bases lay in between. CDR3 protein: CASSLAKTSNTEAFF. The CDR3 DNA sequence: TGTGCCAGCAGCTTGGCGAAGACCTCGAACACTGAAGCTTTCTTT.

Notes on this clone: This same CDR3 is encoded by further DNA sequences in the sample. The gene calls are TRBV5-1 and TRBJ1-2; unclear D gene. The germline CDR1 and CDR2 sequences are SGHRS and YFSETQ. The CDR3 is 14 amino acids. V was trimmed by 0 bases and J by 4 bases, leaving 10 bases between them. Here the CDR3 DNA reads TGCGCCAGCAGCTTGGGACAATCCGTCTATGGCTACACCTTC. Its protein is CASSLGQSVYGYTF.

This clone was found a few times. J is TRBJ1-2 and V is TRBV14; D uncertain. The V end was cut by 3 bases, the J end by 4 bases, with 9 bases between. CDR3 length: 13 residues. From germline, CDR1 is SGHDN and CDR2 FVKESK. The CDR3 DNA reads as TGTGCCAGCAGCCAGGGGAACACCTATGGCTACACCTTC. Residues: CASSQGNTYGYTF.

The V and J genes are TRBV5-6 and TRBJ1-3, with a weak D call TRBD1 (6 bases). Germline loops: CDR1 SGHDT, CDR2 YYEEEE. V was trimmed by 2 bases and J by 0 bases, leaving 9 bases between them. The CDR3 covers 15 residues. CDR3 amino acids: CASSFRGLSGNTIYF. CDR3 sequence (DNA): TGTGCCAGCAGCTTCAGGGGACTCTCTGGAAACACCATATATTTT. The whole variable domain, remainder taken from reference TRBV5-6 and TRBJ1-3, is DAGVTQSPTHLIKTRGQQVTLRCSPKSGHDTVSWYQQALGQGPQFIFQYYEEEERQRGNFPDRFSGHQFPNYSSELNVNALLLGDSALYLCASSFRGLSGNTIYFGEGSWLTVV.